This T cell receptor beta chain is drawn from a study of neurological immune-mediated disorders. Study findings and constraints: TCR-beta repertoires seemed private in all groups, with no expanded CDR3 amino acid sequences shared. Patients with HTLV-1-associated myelopathy had the highest level of TCR clonal expansion, whereas patients with multiple sclerosis had the lowest level, falling beneath the level found in healthy controls.

The time point was: technical triplicate 1. The length of the CDR3 is 16 residues. CDR1 is LGHNA and CDR2 is YNFKEQ in the germline V gene. The J segment lost 2 bases and the V segment lost 0 bases, leaving 4 bases of the junction unmatched. As for the cDNA, it was generated by 5'RACE with 10-nucleotide random UMIs. TCRdb fed the 5' RACE reads into MiXCR, producing one record per CDR3 protein. Of fewer than 30,000 distinct CDR3 sequences listed, 13% were seen once; the top ten hold around 5%. This clonotype occurred many times. Its matching antigen is unknown. Sequenced input: CD4+ T cells from blood. This TCR was sampled from a female donor with HTLV-1-associated myelopathy (HAM/TSP). The rearrangement uses TRBV4-2 and TRBJ2-3; 8 bases map to TRBD1. Here the CDR3 reads CASSQEGRGPTDTQYF. For the CDR3, the DNA is TGTGCCAGCAGCCAAGAGGGCAGGGGGCCCACAGATACGCAGTATTTT.